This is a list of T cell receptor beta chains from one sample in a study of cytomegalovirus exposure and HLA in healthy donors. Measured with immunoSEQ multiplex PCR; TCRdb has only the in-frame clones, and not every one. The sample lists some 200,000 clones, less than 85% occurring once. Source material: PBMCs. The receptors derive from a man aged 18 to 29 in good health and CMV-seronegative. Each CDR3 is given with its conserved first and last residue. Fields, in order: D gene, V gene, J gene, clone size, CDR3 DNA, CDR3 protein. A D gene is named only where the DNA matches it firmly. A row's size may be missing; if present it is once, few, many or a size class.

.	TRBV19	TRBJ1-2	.	TGTGCCAGTAGTATGGGGGGTTTACCCTATGGCTACACCTTC	CASSMGGLPYGYTF
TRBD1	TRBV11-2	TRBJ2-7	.	TGTGCCAGCAGCTTGGGGAGAGGGACAGGATCCTACGAGCAGTACTTC	CASSLGRGTGSYEQYF
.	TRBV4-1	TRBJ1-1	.	TGCGCCAGCAGCCAACACAGGGATATGAACACTGAAGCTTTCTTT	CASSQHRDMNTEAFF
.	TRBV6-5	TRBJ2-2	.	TGTGCCAGCAGTTCGAGAGGGAACACCGGGGAGCTGTTTTTT	CASSSRGNTGELFF
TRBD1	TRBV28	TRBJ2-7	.	TGTGCCAGCATCCAACCCGGGACAGGGGCCCAGCACGAGCAGTACTTC	CASIQPGTGAQHEQYF
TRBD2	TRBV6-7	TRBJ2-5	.	TGTGCCAGCAGTGATGGTGAGGCGGGAGCGGGACAAGAGACCCAGTACTTC	CASSDGEAGAGQETQYF
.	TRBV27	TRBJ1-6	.	TGTGCCAGCAGTTTATTGAGCCCGCGGGGACTTGGAAATTCACCCCTCCACTTT	CASSLLSPRGLGNSPLHF
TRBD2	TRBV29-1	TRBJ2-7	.	TGCAGCGTCTGGACTAGCGAGGCCTACGAGCAGTACTTC	CSVWTSEAYEQYF
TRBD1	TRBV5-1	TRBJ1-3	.	TGCGCCAGCAGCCCCGGGACAGCTGGAAACACCATATATTTT	CASSPGTAGNTIYF
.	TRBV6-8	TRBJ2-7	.	TGTGCCAGCAGTTACTTGGTTGACGGAGACGAGCAGTACTTC	CASSYLVDGDEQYF
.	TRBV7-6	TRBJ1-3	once	TGTGCCAGCAGCTTAGCTGCTACTGCTGACACCATATATTTT	CASSLAATADTIYF
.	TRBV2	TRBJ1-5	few	TGTGCCAGCAGCCGACAGAATCAGCCCCAGCATTTT	CASSRQNQPQHF
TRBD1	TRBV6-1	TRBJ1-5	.	TGTGCCAGCAGTGTCCCTCTGGGGACAGCAAGCAATCAGCCCCAGCATTTT	CASSVPLGTASNQPQHF
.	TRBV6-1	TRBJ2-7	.	TGTGCCAGCAGTGAAGCCGACAGCTACGAGCAGTACTTC	CASSEADSYEQYF
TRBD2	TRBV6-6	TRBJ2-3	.	TGTGCCAGCAGTTACGTGCTAGCGGGTAGCACAGATACGCAGTATTTT	CASSYVLAGSTDTQYF
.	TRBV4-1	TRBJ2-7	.	TGCGCCAGCAGCCAAGGTATCTCTTCCCGTGCCTACGAGCAGTACTTC	CASSQGISSRAYEQYF
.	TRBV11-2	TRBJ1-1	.	TGTGCCACCCAAAGGGGGGGGCGCGGGGTCGGCACTGAAGCTTTCTTT	CATQRGGRGVGTEAFF
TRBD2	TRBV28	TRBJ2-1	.	TGTGCCAGCAGTCAGGCGGGCGGGAGGACGCCCTTCTCCTACAATGAGCAGTTCTTC	CASSQAGGRTPFSYNEQFF
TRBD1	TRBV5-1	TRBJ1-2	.	TGCGCCAGCAGCTTGAACACAGGGGTTAACTATGGCTACACCTTC	CASSLNTGVNYGYTF
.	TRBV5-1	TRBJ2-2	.	TGCGCCAGCAGCCAGGTCGTGCGGGGATTCGGGGAGCTGTTTTTT	CASSQVVRGFGELFF
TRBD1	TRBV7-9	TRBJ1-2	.	TGTGCCAGCAGCCTTGCGGGACAGCGGCCTGGCTACACTTTC	CASSLAGQRPGYTF
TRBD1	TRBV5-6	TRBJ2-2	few	TGTGCCAGCAGCTGGGACAGGGCGGTCGGGGAGCTGTTTTTT	CASSWDRAVGELFF
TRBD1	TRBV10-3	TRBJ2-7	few	TGTGCCATCAGTGACGGGGACAGCTCCTACGAGCAGTACTTC	CAISDGDSSYEQYF
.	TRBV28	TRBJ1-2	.	TGTGCCAGCAGTTTATCCCATAACTATGGCTACACCTTC	CASSLSHNYGYTF
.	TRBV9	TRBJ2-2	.	TGTGCCAGCAGCGCCGTTTTCAGCACCGGGGAGCTGTTTTTT	CASSAVFSTGELFF
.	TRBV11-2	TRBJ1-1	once	TGTGCCAGCAGCCAGACAGCGTTGAACACTGAAGCTTTCTTT	CASSQTALNTEAFF
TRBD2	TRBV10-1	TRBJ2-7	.	TGCGCCAGCAGTGAGGAGCGGGGGATATCCTACGAGCAGTACTTC	CASSEERGISYEQYF
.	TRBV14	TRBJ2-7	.	TGTGCCAGCAGAAGACAGTATAATGGGCCCCCAATCATACTCTACGAGCAGTACTTC	CASRRQYNGPPIILYEQYF
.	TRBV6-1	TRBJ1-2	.	TGTGCCAGCAGTGTGACAGGAAACCTAACTCCCTATGGCTACACCTTC	CASSVTGNLTPYGYTF
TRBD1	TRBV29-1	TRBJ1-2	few	TGCAGCGTTGAAGAAGGCAACAGGGGGGCGAACCTTTATGGCTACACCTTC	CSVEEGNRGANLYGYTF
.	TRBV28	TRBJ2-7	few	TGTGCCAGCTCATCAATCGACAGGTTCCGCTCCTACGAGCAGTACTTC	CASSSIDRFRSYEQYF
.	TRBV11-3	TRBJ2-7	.	TGTGCCAGCAGCTCGCATTCCGGGTCCTCCTACGAGCAGTACTTC	CASSSHSGSSYEQYF
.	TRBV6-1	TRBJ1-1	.	TGTGCCAGCAGTGAAGCGCTTCGGAGGACAGATATGAACACTGAAGCTTTCTTT	CASSEALRRTDMNTEAFF
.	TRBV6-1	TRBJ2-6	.	TGTGCCAGCAGTGAAGGAGCCGGGGCCAACGTCCTGACTTTC	CASSEGAGANVLTF
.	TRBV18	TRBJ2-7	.	TGTGCCAGCTCACCACAGGGGGTACTCTCCTACGAGCAGTACTTC	CASSPQGVLSYEQYF
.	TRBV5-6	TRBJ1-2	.	TGTGCCAGCAGCTCCTTGGCGGGGGGGGATGGCTACACCTTC	CASSSLAGGDGYTF
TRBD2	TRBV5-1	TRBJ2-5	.	TGCGCCAGCAGCTTGGGACATGGACTAGCGGCTCAAGAGACCCAGTACTTC	CASSLGHGLAAQETQYF
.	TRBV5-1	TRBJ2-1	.	TGCGCCAGCCAACTACGGGACTCCTACAATGAGCAGTTCTTC	CASQLRDSYNEQFF
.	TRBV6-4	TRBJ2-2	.	TGTGCCAGCAGTGACGGGCACACCGGGGAGCTGTTTTTT	CASSDGHTGELFF
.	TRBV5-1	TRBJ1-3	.	TGCGCCAGCAGCTTGGAATGGGATCGGGGCTCTGGAAACACCATATATTTT	CASSLEWDRGSGNTIYF
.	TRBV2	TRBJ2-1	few	TGTGCCAGCAGTGGAAGCGTACTAGCAGGTCTTGAGCAGTTCTTC	CASSGSVLAGLEQFF
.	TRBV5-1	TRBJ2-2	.	TGCGCCAGCAGCTTGCAGGAGAACACCGGGGAGCTGTTTTTT	CASSLQENTGELFF
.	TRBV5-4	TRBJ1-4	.	TGTGCCAGCAGCTTGAGGGTCCAGGGCCTTGAAAAACTGTTTTTT	CASSLRVQGLEKLFF
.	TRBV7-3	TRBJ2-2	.	TGTGCCAGCAGCCCTCTTGGGGCATTAAACACCGGGGAGCTGTTTTTT	CASSPLGALNTGELFF
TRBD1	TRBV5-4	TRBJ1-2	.	TGTGCCAGCAGCTCTCTTGGGGGGACAGGCGACATCTATGGCTACACCTTC	CASSSLGGTGDIYGYTF